The source of this T cell receptor (beta chain) is a study of tissue-resident memory T cells in lung cancer (dated by TCRdb to 2018 to 2020). Notes on the research overall: TCR beta-chain sequencing compared paired tumor TRM and tumor non-TRM populations from around 11 lung cancer patients. Study-wide findings and limitations: On average, expanded clonotypes made up less than 75% of tumor TRM repertoires, compared with 40% to 60% of tumor non-TRM repertoires. Compared with tumor non-TRM cells, tumor TRM cells had a significantly more restricted TCR repertoire, with lower Shannon-Wiener and inverse Simpson diversity.

Trimming costs V 2 bases and J 5 bases, and their ends lie 15 bases apart. The CDR3 spans 16 residues, from the cysteine through the phenylalanine. Only the CDR3 part of the read is kept: 48 bases, read in frame from the first base. CDR1 SGHTA and CDR2 FQGNSA were looked up in the germline V gene. This clonotype is classified as large (0.1 to 1%). Its antigen remains undetermined. No much larger clone exists at a distance of one base, and base qualities are not known. Using a BD FACSAria-II, CD8+ T cells were sorted according to CD103 expression straight into ice-cold TRIzol LS reagent. Freshly resected lung tumor tissue was obtained at surgical resection. Fresh cells were Fc receptor-blocked, then stained for CD45, CD4, CD3, CD8A and CD103, with DAPI used for live/dead discrimination. Total RNA was purified from sorted CD103+ and CD103- CD8+ T cells using a miRNeasy kit. Sorting of tumor-infiltrating CD8+ cytotoxic T cells by CD103 expression was used to split tissue-resident memory (TRM) cells from non-TRM cells. Donors were patients with treatment-naive lung cancer. Patients with respiratory malignancies who were newly diagnosed and untreated were prospectively recruited upon referral.

Instrument on record: Illumina MiSeq. Unique molecular identifiers were built into the TCR sequencing libraries, which were indexed using TruSeq single indexes. On the authors' methods: MIGEC v1.2.7 was used to map and error-correct TCR reads, and VDJtools v1.1.7 was then used for analysis, with default settings for both tools. Shannon-Wiener and inverse Simpson indices were computed in VDJtools to quantify repertoire diversity. A frequency threshold of at least three was used to define expanded TCRbeta clonotypes. Wilcoxon rank-sum tests across nine to ten patients were used for statistical comparisons of TCR diversity between tumor TRM and non-TRM populations. The raw public data were reprocessed by TCRdb itself: fastp quality trimming at Q25, MiXCR clonotype calling, in-frame beta chains only. Rows with one shared CDR3 protein collapse into an entry with the most common genes and DNA. TCRdb's processing, not the study's, gives the V and J calls here. For this sample the table gives 450 to 600 distinct CDR3 sequences, of which 15% to 20% were detected only once. Of the sample, about 42% is held by the ten largest clones.

The receptor was isolated from a human donor with treatment-naive lung cancer (subtype not recorded). The chain is encoded by TRBV7-2 joined to TRBJ2-2, and perhaps TRBD1 as D gene, on 6 matching bases. Input material: CD103- CD8+ T cells from lung tumor tissue. The cell subset or site label for this specimen denotes: non-TRM CD8+ CTLs. The sequenced DNA: TGTGCCAGCAGCTTAAACACAGGGATATTTACCGGGGAGCTGTTTTTT. Its translation reads: CASSLNTGIFTGELFF.